One sample yielded the 23 T cell receptor beta chains listed below, sequenced in a study of blood T cell repertoires in COVID-19. Sequencing was performed with immunoSEQ multiplex PCR; in TCRdb, only in-frame clones are kept and a portion is missing. Of about 240,000 clones in the sample, roughly four fifths are singletons; the top ten hold around 4.7%. The sample taken for sequencing was peripheral blood. The receptors come from a woman in her sixties or seventies with acute or convalescent COVID-19.

This chain uses TRBV7-2 with TRBJ1-2; D perhaps matches TRBD1 (6 bases). Germline CDR1 and CDR2: SGHTA and FQGNSA. Trimming removed 0 bases at V and 13 bases at J, with 15 bases between. The CDR3 consists of 13 residues. This CDR3 reads CASSLAQGAWGTF. CDR3 sequence (DNA): TGTGCCAGCAGCTTAGCACAGGGAGCATGGGGCACCTTC.

The sample holds one count of this clone. The chain recombines TRBV10-2 with TRBJ2-1, with 11 bases matching TRBD2. Trimming cost V 8 bases and J 5 bases; bases outside gene matches: 5. CDR1 WSHSY and CDR2 SAAADI come from the germline V gene. The CDR3 is made up of 14 amino acids. This CDR3 is CASFSSGGNNEQFF. The CDR3 nucleotides are TGCGCCAGCTTTTCTAGCGGGGGGAACAATGAGCAGTTCTTC.

Written as DNA, the CDR3 is TGTGCCAGCAGCTTAGAGCGCCGTCCGGGACAGGGGCAGTTCTTC. Translated: CASSLERRPGQGQFF. The genes are TRBV7-2 and TRBJ2-1; TRBD1 aligns across 9 bases. The germline V gene encodes CDR1 SGHTA and CDR2 FQGNSA. V was clipped by 1 base and J by 12 bases; unmatched bases: 10. The CDR3 is 15 residues long.

The rearrangement links TRBV2 to TRBJ2-1, with 7 bases that match TRBD2. Germline CDR1 SNHLY, CDR2 FYNNEI. V was clipped by 0 bases and J by 9 bases; unmatched bases: 5. The CDR3 totals 14 residues. The CDR3 bases are TGTGCCAGCAGTGAAGCTGCCGGGGGGTCTGAGCAGTTCTTC. Residues: CASSEAAGGSEQFF.

The J gene is TRBJ1-5, the V gene TRBV6-6; tentatively, D is TRBD1 (6 bases). Trimming removed 4 bases at V and 0 bases at J, with 10 bases between. Germline V gene lookup returns CDR1 MNHNY and CDR2 SVGAGI (reference sequence). CDR3 size: 15 residues. The CDR3 nucleotides are TGTGCCAGCAGTTCCGGGGGGGCTAGCAATCAGCCCCAGCATTTT. It specifies CASSSGGASNQPQHF.

This chain connects TRBV6-6 to TRBJ1-1; D is uncertain. The CDR3 contains 14 residues. V was clipped by 6 bases and J by 6 bases, with 17 bases between them. Per the germline V gene, CDR1 is MNHNY and CDR2 is SVGAGI (reference sequence). CDR3 residues: CASSPRGIISEAFF. The CDR3 DNA sequence: TGTGCCAGCAGCCCCCGGGGTATTATATCTGAAGCTTTCTTT.

The chain carries TRBV4-1 and TRBJ2-2; 7 nucleotides line up with TRBD2. The junction had 5 bases not matched to a gene; V was cut back by 0 bases and J by 4 bases. The CDR3 covers 16 residues. Germline assignment: CDR1 MGHRA and CDR2 YSYEKL. The CDR3 spells CASSQEGGSSTGELFF. CDR3 nucleotide sequence: TGCGCCAGCAGCCAAGAGGGGGGGTCGAGCACCGGGGAGCTGTTTTTT.

This clone was recorded many times. The rearrangement uses TRBV7-8 and TRBJ2-7; no clear D. CDR1 and CDR2 (germline): SGHVS, FQNEAQ. Deletions cut 1 base from V and 5 bases from J, with 12 bases between. The CDR3 sequence is 14 residues long. The CDR3 loop reads CASSLGRRKNEQYF. The CDR3 DNA reads as TGTGCCAGCAGCTTAGGGCGCAGGAAAAACGAGCAGTACTTC.

This clone has only a few counts. The rearrangement joins TRBV10-3 to TRBJ2-1; D may be TRBD2 (6 bases). Germline CDR1 reads ENHRY; CDR2 reads SYGVKD. The germline V and J ends were trimmed by 4 bases and 8 bases, with 15 bases remaining between them. The CDR3 sequence is 14 residues long. CDR3 DNA sequence: TGTGCCATCAGTGGGGGGGTAGGAGGCTATGAGCAGTTCTTC. Translated: CAISGGVGGYEQFF.

The V gene is TRBV5-1, the J gene TRBJ2-3; the D gene is possibly TRBD1 (5 bases). V was trimmed by 7 bases and J by 6 bases, leaving 12 bases between them. The CDR3 runs 12 residues. Looked up from germline, CDR1 is SGHRS and CDR2 is YFSETQ. The CDR3 loop is CASGAVSDTQYF. CDR3 DNA: TGCGCCAGCGGGGCAGTTTCTGATACGCAGTATTTT.

This clone was recorded a few times. Relative to the germline gene, one junction end is altered; a read error may explain this. The chain links TRBV11-2 to TRBJ2-7; D remains ambiguous. Germline lookup yields CDR1 SGHAT and CDR2 FQNNGV. This CDR3 spans 12 amino acids. The CDR3 spells CASSLDRLSQDF. CDR3 nucleotides: TGTGCCAGCAGCTTAGATCGACTCTCTCAAGACTTC.

CDR3 region: CASSRFNSGGAADTQYF. The CDR3, as DNA: TGTGCCAGCAGTCGGTTCAATAGCGGGGGGGCAGCAGATACGCAGTATTTT. The chain couples TRBV28 to TRBJ2-3; 11 nucleotides match TRBD2. Trimming took 5 bases from V and 4 from J; bases not matched to a gene: 11. Germline V gene lookup returns CDR1 MDHEN and CDR2 SYDVKM. The CDR3 loop spans 17 amino acids.

The chain carries TRBV4-2 and TRBJ1-1; D possibly corresponds to TRBD1 (6 bases). V was cut by 2 bases and J by 1 base, with 14 bases left in between. Germline V gene sequence: CDR1 LGHNA, CDR2 YNFKEQ. This CDR3 comprises 16 residues. The CDR3 reads CASSQKFGRGNTEAFF. The CDR3 DNA is TGTGCCAGCAGCCAAAAGTTCGGCAGGGGGAACACTGAAGCTTTCTTT.

The genes are TRBV7-2 and TRBJ1-5; D unresolved. Trimming stripped 5 bases from V and 3 bases from J, with 11 bases between. Germline values: CDR1 SGHTA, CDR2 FQGNSA. The CDR3 consists of 14 residues. The CDR3 nucleotides are TGTGCCAGCAGCATCGGGCGGGACAATCAGCCCCAGCATTTT. Translation gives CASSIGRDNQPQHF.

This sequence joins TRBV6-6 and TRBJ1-2, with 8 bases that match TRBD1. Germline CDR1 is MNHNY and CDR2 is SVGAGI (reference sequence). The V gene end was trimmed by 5 bases and the J gene end by 7 bases; junction bases not matched to a gene: 18. The CDR3 totals 17 residues. This CDR3 is CASSPPLSLRGRGGYTF. The CDR3 nucleotides read TGTGCCAGCAGTCCCCCCCTCTCCCTCAGGGGGCGCGGTGGCTACACCTTC.

The chain carries TRBV28 and TRBJ1-2; D remains unclear. Germline values: CDR1 MDHEN, CDR2 SYDVKM. Between the trimmed V and J ends, which lost 6 bases and 0 bases, there was a span of 14 bases. This CDR3 has 15 amino acids. The chain's CDR3 is CASRRTGGSNYGYTF. The CDR3 DNA is TGTGCCAGCAGGCGTACGGGAGGCTCTAACTATGGCTACACCTTC.

Details on this clone: The same CDR3 arises from other DNA sequences in this sample as well. Here the CDR3 reads CASSHRDSYNEQFF. CDR3 nucleotide sequence: TGTGCCAGCAGCCACCGGGACAGTTACAATGAGCAGTTCTTC. V gene TRBV7-2 combines with J gene TRBJ2-1, with 7 bases aligning to TRBD1. Unmatched junction bases numbered 5, after V lost 5 bases and J lost 4 bases. Germline V gene sequence: CDR1 SGHTA, CDR2 FQGNSA. The CDR3 consists of 14 residues.

V usage is TRBV6-2 or TRBV6-3 and J usage is TRBJ1-1; possible D gene TRBD1, 5 bases. V was cut by 7 bases and J by 0 bases, with 12 bases left in between. Germline CDR1 reads MNHEY; CDR2 reads SVGEGT. The CDR3 runs 14 residues. The DNA for the CDR3 is TGTGCCAGCACCCCGCGGGGGTTGAACACTGAAGCTTTCTTT. Residues: CASTPRGLNTEAFF.

V gene TRBV6-5 combines with J gene TRBJ1-2; 8 nucleotides line up with TRBD1. The CDR3 covers 15 residues. The germline V gene has CDR1 MNHEY and CDR2 SVGAGI. V trimming: 5 bases; J trimming: 4 bases; junction bases outside the gene matches: 9. The CDR3 DNA is TGTGCCAGCAGTATAACAGGGGGACAAAGCTATGGCTACACCTTC. This translates into CASSITGGQSYGYTF.

The CDR3 DNA is TGTGCCAGCAATATACAGGGTGAAGGTTATGGCTACACCTTC. Translated, it gives CASNIQGEGYGYTF. This chain connects TRBV2 to TRBJ1-2, with D possibly matching TRBD1 (6 bases). The ends were cut back, 7 bases at V and 5 bases at J, with 17 bases in the middle. The CDR3 has 14 amino acids. The germline V gene has CDR1 SNHLY and CDR2 FYNNEI. Looking up the rest from reference TRBV2 and TRBJ1-2 gives the full variable domain: EPEVTQTPSHQVTQMGQEVILRCVPISNHLYFYWYRQILGQKVEFLVSFYNNEISEKSEIFDDQFSVERPDGSNFTLKIRSTKLEDSAMYFCASNIQGEGYGYTFGSGTRLTVV.

This chain links TRBV6-2 or TRBV6-3 with TRBJ2-3, with 10 positions matching TRBD2. The trim removed 0 bases at V and 2 bases at J, leaving 5 bases unmatched. This CDR3 spans 17 amino acids. From germline, CDR1 is MNHEY and CDR2 SVGEGT. DNA of the CDR3: TGTGCCAGCAGTTACTCGTATAGCGGGGGGTTCACAGATACGCAGTATTTT. Translating it yields CASSYSYSGGFTDTQYF.

This clone was found a few times. V usage is TRBV4-1 and J usage is TRBJ2-7, with TRBD1 identical over 10 bases. V gave up 0 bases and J gave up 5 bases; unmatched junction bases: 7. CDR1 is MGHRA, CDR2 YSYEKL, per germline. This CDR3 spans 16 amino acids. The CDR3 is CASSQDVGTGVHEQYF. Here the CDR3 DNA reads TGCGCCAGCAGCCAAGATGTTGGGACAGGGGTTCACGAGCAGTACTTC.

This clone was found a few times. This sequence joins TRBV4-2 and TRBJ2-2; D might be TRBD2 (7 bases). Germline V gene sequence: CDR1 LGHNA, CDR2 YNFKEQ. The CDR3 totals 15 residues. Deletions cut 3 bases from V and 1 base from J, with 9 bases between. The CDR3: CASSHGGQNTGELFF. CDR3 in DNA: TGTGCCAGCAGCCACGGGGGGCAGAACACCGGGGAGCTGTTTTTT.